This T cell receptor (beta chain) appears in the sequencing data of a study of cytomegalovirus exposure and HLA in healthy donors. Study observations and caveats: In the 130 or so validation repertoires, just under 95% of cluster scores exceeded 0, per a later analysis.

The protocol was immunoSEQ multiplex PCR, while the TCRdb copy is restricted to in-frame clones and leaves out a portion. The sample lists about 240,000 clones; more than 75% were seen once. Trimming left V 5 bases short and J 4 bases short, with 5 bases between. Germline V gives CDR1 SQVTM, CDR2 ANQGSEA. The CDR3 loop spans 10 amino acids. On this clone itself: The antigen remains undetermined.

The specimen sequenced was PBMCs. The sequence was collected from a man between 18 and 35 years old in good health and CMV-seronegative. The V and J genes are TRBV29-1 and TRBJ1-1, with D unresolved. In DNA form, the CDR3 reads TGCAGCGTTCTTCGCACTGAAGCTTTCTTT. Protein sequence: CSVLRTEAFF.